These 21 T cell receptor beta chains were all obtained from the same sample, sequenced in a study of T cells in Graves' hyperthyroidism and ophthalmopathy. There were TCR beta CDR3 regions amplified from RNA transcripts. When the TCR CDR3 underwent first-round RT-PCR, the HTBI primer set was used. TCRdb processed the multiplex PCR reads anew with MiXCR; each CDR3 protein has one entry. Of about 500,000 distinct CDR3 sequences listed, 15% to 20% are singletons. Material for sequencing was blood. These receptors originate from a woman in her late teens or twenties with Graves' ophthalmopathy.

In the case of this clonotype: The junction and the germline gene differ at one end; a read error may be behind it. The chain uses TRBV5-4 and TRBJ1-1, with 8 bases fitting TRBD1. In germline, CDR1 is SGHNT, CDR2 YYREEE (reference sequence). The CDR3 is made up of 16 amino acids. CDR3 protein: CASSTSPRGLGTEAFF. The CDR3 DNA reads as TGCGCCAGCAGCACAAGTCCCAGGGGGCTAGGCACTGAAGCTTTCTTT.

This clonotype was detected only a few times. This chain links TRBV6-1 with TRBJ2-7; 11 nucleotides agree with TRBD1. From germline, CDR1 is MNHNS and CDR2 SASEGT. The CDR3 consists of 12 residues. After removal of 9 bases from V and 2 bases from J, the junction contained 0 bases not matched to a gene. In DNA, the CDR3 is TGTGCCAGGGGACAGGGGGCCTACGAGCAGTACTTC. This codes for CARGQGAYEQYF.

This clonotype has a count of ten or more. The J gene is TRBJ1-2, the V gene TRBV5-1, with D perhaps matching TRBD1 (6 bases). The CDR3 is 13 residues long. The germline V and J ends were trimmed by 5 bases and 9 bases, with 17 bases remaining between them. Germline loops: CDR1 SGHRS, CDR2 YFSETQ. The CDR3 DNA reads TGCGCCAGCAGGCCGTTGGGGGCACGACGCTACACCTTC. It encodes CASRPLGARRYTF.

As for this clonotype: At one of its ends the junction is not consistent with the germline gene, which may arise from a read error. The chain links TRBV9 to TRBJ1-2; TRBD1 is a possible D gene (5 bases). Germline values: CDR1 SGDLS, CDR2 YYNGEE. The CDR3 is made up of 14 amino acids. The CDR3 here is CASGVGWGDYGYTF. In nucleotides, the CDR3 is TGTGCCAGCGGCGTAGGATGGGGGGACTATGGCTACACCTTC.

In this sample, this clonotype turned up many times. The rearrangement joins TRBV13 to TRBJ2-3; 8 bases fit TRBD1. After removal of 4 bases from V and 10 bases from J, the junction contained 7 bases not matched to a gene. This CDR3 contains 13 residues. Germline V gene data show CDR1 as PRHDT and CDR2 as FYEKMQ (reference sequence). The CDR3 bases are TGTGCCAGCAGCTCGGGACAGGAAGGAGCGCAGTATTTT. It translates to CASSSGQEGAQYF.

This clonotype was detected a few times. The rearrangement uses TRBV6-2 or TRBV6-3 and TRBJ1-1; D is ambiguous. Trimming pared 0 bases from V and 1 base from J, leaving 9 bases between. Germline V gene sequence: CDR1 MNHEY, CDR2 SVGEGT. CDR3 length equals 15 residues. This CDR3 is CASSYSEATNTEAFF. The CDR3 bases are TGTGCCAGCAGTTACTCGGAGGCGACGAACACTGAAGCTTTCTTT.

This clonotype was recorded once. The chain is built from TRBV7-2 and TRBJ2-5, with D perhaps TRBD1 (6 bases). The length of the CDR3 is 14 residues. Germline CDR1 SGHTA, CDR2 FQGNSA. Trimming removed 1 base at V and 3 bases at J, with 9 bases between. In nucleotides, the CDR3 is TGTGCCAGCAGCTTAGGACAGGTGAAAGAGACCCAGTACTTC. It is translated as CASSLGQVKETQYF.

CDR3 amino acids: CSARRKDQPQHF. In DNA form, the CDR3 reads TGCAGTGCTAGACGCAAAGATCAGCCCCAGCATTTT. The chain joins TRBV20-1 to TRBJ1-5; D call uncertain. The V and J ends lost 2 bases and 5 bases respectively, with 7 bases between them. Germline loops: CDR1 DFQATT, CDR2 SNEGSKA (reference sequence). The CDR3 length is 12 residues.

The J gene is TRBJ2-2, the V gene TRBV12-3 or TRBV12-4; 7 bases agree with TRBD1. The CDR3 runs to 14 residues. The V and J ends lost 2 bases and 7 bases, in that order; junction bases with no gene match: 4. In DNA, the CDR3 is TGTGCCAGCAGTTTACAGCCAGGGGGCGGGGAGCTGTTTTTT. This translates into CASSLQPGGGELFF.

This clonotype was recorded at least ten times. V is TRBV13 and J is TRBJ2-7, with TRBD2 identical over 9 bases. The CDR3 sequence is 15 residues long. CDR1 is PRHDT, CDR2 FYEKMQ, per germline (reference sequence). V gave up 0 bases and J gave up 2 bases; unmatched junction bases: 2. The CDR3 region has the DNA TGTGCCAGCAGCTTAGGGACTAGCGGAGCCTACGAGCAGTACTTC. This sequence encodes CASSLGTSGAYEQYF.

This chain connects TRBV6-1 to TRBJ2-3, with 12 bases lining up with TRBD2. The CDR3 runs 17 residues. Trimming cost V 2 bases and J 2 bases; bases outside gene matches: 5. Germline loops: CDR1 MNHNS, CDR2 SASEGT. In DNA, the CDR3 is TGTGCCAGCAGTGAACTAGCGGGAGGGCCCCACACAGATACGCAGTATTTT. This encodes CASSELAGGPHTDTQYF.

This clonotype was seen repeatedly, ten times or more. This sequence joins TRBV6-2 or TRBV6-3 and TRBJ1-5; D possibly corresponds to TRBD1 (6 bases). The CDR3 consists of 17 residues. With 4 bases removed from V and 0 bases from J, the gap between germline ends came to 16 bases. CDR1 is MNHEY and CDR2 is SVGEGT in the germline V gene. The CDR3 protein is CASSSDRPITSNQPQHF. DNA for the CDR3: TGTGCCAGCAGTTCGGACAGACCGATTACTAGCAATCAGCCCCAGCATTTT.

The sample holds a few counts of this clonotype. V and J are TRBV6-2 or TRBV6-3 and TRBJ2-1; a possible D gene is TRBD2 (5 bases). Germline CDR1 and CDR2: MNHEY and SVGEGT. CDR3 length equals 16 residues. V lost 6 bases and J lost 2, with 17 bases in between. Here the CDR3 DNA reads TGTGCCAGCAGCCCCTCCCGAGGGCTTCCCTACAATGAGCAGTTCTTC. It specifies CASSPSRGLPYNEQFF.

V is TRBV5-4 and J is TRBJ1-2; TRBD1 matches 12 bases. Germline CDR1 SGHNT, CDR2 YYREEE (reference sequence). This CDR3 has 17 residues. The ends lost 4 bases at V and 2 bases at J; junction bases unmatched: 9. The CDR3 here is CASSPWDRGQLNYGYTF. The CDR3 DNA reads as TGTGCCAGCAGCCCTTGGGACAGGGGGCAGCTAAACTATGGCTACACCTTC.

In its sample, this clonotype was seen many times. This sequence joins TRBV11-2 and TRBJ2-7; D uncertain. Germline V lookup: CDR1 SGHAT, CDR2 FQNNGV. V was pared by 4 bases and J by 2 bases, with 9 bases between. This CDR3 is built from 13 residues. Here the CDR3 DNA reads TGTGCCAGCAGCTCGAACAGAGCCTACGAGCAGTACTTC. It translates to CASSSNRAYEQYF.

This clonotype was observed at least ten times. The V and J genes are TRBV29-1 and TRBJ1-1; possible D gene TRBD1, 5 bases. The germline V and J ends were trimmed by 0 bases and 0 bases, with 14 bases remaining between them. Germline values: CDR1 SQVTM, CDR2 ANQGSEA. The CDR3 has 16 amino acids. The CDR3: CSVEDPGFRMNTEAFF. The CDR3 DNA follows: TGCAGCGTTGAAGACCCAGGGTTCCGGATGAACACTGAAGCTTTCTTT.

The chain combines TRBV19 with TRBJ1-3, with D tentatively TRBD1 (6 bases). The CDR3 loop spans 15 amino acids. CDR1 and CDR2 (germline): LNHDA, SQIVND (reference sequence). Trimming removed 5 bases at V and 2 bases at J, with 13 bases between. This CDR3 reads CASSVQQGTGNTIYF. DNA for the CDR3: TGTGCCAGTAGTGTCCAACAGGGCACTGGAAACACCATATATTTT.

This clonotype has ten or more counts. The chain joins TRBV20-1 to TRBJ2-7; 7 nucleotides match TRBD2. The CDR3 runs 14 residues. Germline-derived CDR1 and CDR2 are DFQATT and SNEGSKA (reference sequence). V shed 5 bases, J shed 7 bases, and the junction held 14 bases outside the gene matches. Here the CDR3 reads CSALREDYSREQYF. In nucleotides, the CDR3 is TGCAGTGCTCTCCGGGAGGACTACTCTAGGGAGCAGTACTTC.

Here the CDR3 reads CASSQSPGQGIHSGNTIYF. CDR3 sequence (DNA): TGTGCCAGCAGTCAGTCCCCGGGACAGGGGATCCACTCTGGAAACACCATATATTTT. This rearrangement joins TRBV6-2 or TRBV6-3 to TRBJ1-3, with 10 bases lining up with TRBD1. This CDR3 comprises 19 residues. Germline assignment: CDR1 MNHEY and CDR2 SVGEGT. Losses at the gene ends were 5 bases for V and 0 bases for J; bases not matched to a gene: 13.

This clonotype was seen ten or more times. The V call is TRBV5-1, the J call TRBJ2-7; D is ambiguous. The CDR3 has 13 residues. Germline assignment: CDR1 SGHRS and CDR2 YFSETQ. The V end was cut by 0 bases, the J end by 5 bases, with 9 bases between. CDR3 coding DNA: TGCGCCAGCAGCTTGGGGAGAGTTAACGAGCAGTACTTC. Residues: CASSLGRVNEQYF.

The chain combines TRBV5-6 with TRBJ2-3; 8 bases match TRBD2. The V gene end was trimmed by 0 bases and the J gene end by 5 bases; junction bases not matched to a gene: 8. CDR1 SGHDT and CDR2 YYEEEE come from the germline V gene. CDR3 length: 16 residues. CDR3 coding DNA: TGTGCCAGCAGCTTGGGGGGAGCGGGGGCTGGAGATACGCAGTATTTT. Its protein product is CASSLGGAGAGDTQYF.